Below, 17 T cell receptor beta chains from the same sample are listed, as sequenced in a study of blood T cell repertoires in COVID-19 (dated by TCRdb to between 2020 and 2021). Libraries came from the immunoSEQ multiplex PCR assay. This is the immuneACCESS table as TCRdb keeps it, with only in-frame sequences that have V and J called. A part of the clones is gone; compared with another copy, unresolved V genes explain less than half, and the rest is unexplained. In this sample the table shows some 110,000 clones, more than 75% of which occur a single time. Roughly 29% of the sample rests with the top ten. The sequencing sample was made of peripheral blood. All receptors derive from a man in his 60s with acute or convalescent COVID-19.

This chain connects TRBV28 to TRBJ2-5; D might be TRBD1 (5 bases). This CDR3 is built from 14 residues. CDR1 and CDR2 from the germline V gene are MDHEN and SYDVKM. V lost 8 bases, J lost 1 base, and 14 bases lay in between. For the CDR3, the DNA is TGTGCCAGCTCCGCAGGGCCTGCCCAAGAGACCCAGTACTTC. Translation: CASSAGPAQETQYF.

The chain combines TRBV3-1 (or the pseudogene TRBV3-2) with TRBJ2-1, with a possible D match to TRBD1 (6 bases). This CDR3 has 15 residues. Trimming cost V 3 bases and J 3 bases, with 12 bases left between them. Germline V lookup: CDR1 LGHDT, CDR2 YNNKEL (reference sequence). CDR3 DNA sequence: TGTGCCAGCAGCCAGGACAGTTACTTCTACAATGAGCAGTTCTTC. Translated, it gives CASSQDSYFYNEQFF.

The chain couples TRBV24-1 to TRBJ1-1, with D unresolved. V was shortened by 2 bases and J by 0 bases, with 6 bases between the two germline ends. The length of the CDR3 is 14 residues. CDR1 KGHDR and CDR2 SFDVKD come from the germline V gene. CDR3 sequence (DNA): TGTGCCACCAGTGATTCAGCGGTGAACACTGAAGCTTTCTTT. Encoded protein: CATSDSAVNTEAFF.

With respect to this clone: Within the sample, other DNA sequences also encode this same CDR3. This chain joins TRBV4-1 and TRBJ2-7; TRBD1 is a possible D gene (5 bases). V shed 0 bases and J shed 2 bases, with 11 bases lying between them. In germline, CDR1 is MGHRA, CDR2 YSYEKL. This CDR3 has 15 residues. For the CDR3, the DNA is TGCGCCAGCAGCCAAGATCTGGCAGGGACCTACGAGCAGTACGTC. The encoded protein is CASSQDLAGTYEQYV.

This chain links TRBV9 with TRBJ1-6, with 7 bases matching TRBD1. This CDR3 is built from 15 residues. J lost 10 bases, V lost 3 bases, and 10 bases had no gene match. CDR1 SGDLS and CDR2 YYNGEE come from the germline V gene. Here the CDR3 reads CASSGSGTERSPLHF. Here the CDR3 DNA reads TGTGCCAGCAGCGGATCCGGGACAGAGAGATCACCCCTCCACTTT.

The V gene is TRBV5-6, the J gene TRBJ1-1; perhaps TRBD1 as D (5 bases). The germline V gene has CDR1 SGHDT and CDR2 YYEEEE. The V and J ends lost 0 bases and 1 base respectively, with 10 bases between them. The CDR3 consists of 15 residues. The CDR3 protein is CASSLERTWNTEAFF. The CDR3, as DNA: TGTGCCAGCAGCTTGGAACGGACATGGAACACTGAAGCTTTCTTT.

The genes are TRBV6-5 and TRBJ2-7, with a weak D call TRBD1 (5 bases). This CDR3 spans 13 amino acids. Germline loops: CDR1 MNHEY, CDR2 SVGAGI. Trimming shortened V by 8 bases and J by 6 bases, and 17 bases separated the two germline ends. The CDR3 sequence: CASAVYSGLEQYV. CDR3 in DNA: TGTGCCAGCGCGGTATATTCAGGGCTCGAGCAGTACGTC.

The rearrangement uses TRBV30 and TRBJ2-2, with D perhaps matching TRBD1 (6 bases). Trimming stripped 2 bases from V and 7 bases from J, with 11 bases between. The CDR3 length is 13 residues. From germline, CDR1 is GTSNPN and CDR2 SVGIG (reference sequence). CDR3 amino acids: CAWSRLGGGELFF. CDR3 DNA: TGTGCCTGGAGTCGGCTAGGGGGCGGGGAGCTGTTTTTT.

The V and J genes are TRBV3-1 (or the pseudogene TRBV3-2) and TRBJ2-5, with D tentatively TRBD2 (5 bases). V shed 2 bases and J shed 0 bases, with 13 bases lying between them. From germline, CDR1 is LGHDT and CDR2 YNNKEL (reference sequence). The CDR3 is 16 amino acids. The chain's CDR3 is CASSQRGSRYQETQYF. Written as DNA, the CDR3 is TGTGCCAGCAGCCAACGGGGAAGTCGGTACCAAGAGACCCAGTACTTC.

The rearrangement uses TRBV5-6 and TRBJ2-3; TRBD2 matches at 9 bases. Germline lookup yields CDR1 SGHDT and CDR2 YYEEEE. The CDR3 has 15 residues. After removal of 5 bases from V and 8 bases from J, the junction contained 12 bases not matched to a gene. In DNA, the CDR3 is TGTGCCAGCAGGCGGCTAGCGGGGTCTCTTGGTACGCAGTATTTT. This encodes CASRRLAGSLGTQYF.

This chain links TRBV5-1 with TRBJ1-2; D might be TRBD1 (6 bases). The germline V and J ends were trimmed by 0 bases and 7 bases, with 13 bases remaining between them. From germline, CDR1 is SGHRS and CDR2 YFSETQ. The CDR3 has 14 residues. The chain's CDR3 is CASSLAATGGGYTF. The CDR3 DNA follows: TGCGCCAGCAGCTTGGCCGCGACAGGAGGTGGCTACACCTTC. The variable domain in full, completed from reference TRBV5-1 and TRBJ1-2, reads KAGVTQTPRYLIKTRGQQVTLSCSPISGHRSVSWYQQTPGQGLQFLFEYFSETQRNKGNFPGRFSGRQFSNSRSEMNVSTLELGDSALYLCASSLAATGGGYTFGSGTRLTVV.

This chain links TRBV5-1 with TRBJ2-3; the match to TRBD1 covers 11 bases. With V trimmed by 5 bases and J by 1 base, 6 bases remained unmatched. Per germline, CDR1 SGHRS and CDR2 YFSETQ. The CDR3 contains 16 residues. Written as DNA, the CDR3 is TGCGCCAGCAGTCCCGGGACAGGGGGTCGCACAGATACGCAGTATTTT. Residues: CASSPGTGGRTDTQYF.

The chain combines TRBV6-5 with TRBJ2-7, with 7 bases fitting TRBD1. V was clipped by 8 bases and J by 4 bases; unmatched bases: 11. Germline values: CDR1 MNHEY, CDR2 SVGAGI. There are 14 residues in the CDR3. The CDR3 here is CASSIGTVLYEQYF. The CDR3 bases are TGTGCCAGCTCGATCGGGACAGTTTTATACGAGCAGTACTTC.

This clone occurred many times. The V and J genes are TRBV2 and TRBJ2-7; D gene uncertain. The CDR3 contains 14 residues. Germline CDR1 is SNHLY and CDR2 is FYNNEI. V was pared by 2 bases and J by 0 bases, with 8 bases between. The CDR3 bases are TGTGCCAGCAGTGAAAACACAAACTCCTACGAGCAGTACTTC. Amino acids: CASSENTNSYEQYF.

The gene calls are TRBV5-1 and TRBJ2-7; D might be TRBD2 (6 bases). The germline CDR1 and CDR2 sequences are SGHRS and YFSETQ. The CDR3 spans 14 residues. Trimming cost V 5 bases and J 0 bases, with 12 bases left between them. The CDR3 DNA reads TGCGCCAGCAGATCGACCGGGAGCTCCTACGAGCAGTACTTC. Translating it yields CASRSTGSSYEQYF.

The chain is built from TRBV5-1 and TRBJ2-3; 8 nucleotides line up with TRBD1. This CDR3 has 15 amino acids. CDR1 is SGHRS and CDR2 is YFSETQ in the germline V gene. Trimming cost V 2 bases and J 2 bases; bases outside gene matches: 4. CDR3 region: CASSLRTGPTDTQYF. The CDR3, as DNA: TGCGCCAGCAGCTTAAGGACAGGGCCCACAGATACGCAGTATTTT.

DNA of the CDR3: TGTGCCAGCAGTTCATACAGGGAAGAGACCCAGTACTTC. Translating it yields CASSSYREETQYF. V and J are TRBV12-3 or TRBV12-4 and TRBJ2-5, with a weak D call TRBD1 (6 bases). The length of the CDR3 is 13 residues. Trimming shortened V by 4 bases and J by 3 bases, and 9 bases separated the two germline ends.